Described below is a single T cell receptor (beta chain) sequence and its context. Its target is unknown. Produced via immunoSEQ multiplex PCR; TCRdb's table is partial and in-frame only. The sample yields 90,000 to 100,000 clones, about 85% seen once. The sample originates from a study of OX40 agonist ivuxolimab in advanced cancers. Study-wide context: Ivuxolimab is a fully human IgG2 antibody that activates OX40 (CD134). General study points: CD8+ T cells showed, on average, more clonal expansion than CD4+ cells.

The CDR3 contains 13 residues. V was shortened by 0 bases and J by 7 bases, with 9 bases between the two germline ends. CDR1 and CDR2 from the germline V gene are LGHNA and YNFKEQ. The sequencing used CD4+ or CD8+ T cells sorted from blood, collected in a trial of the OX40 agonist ivuxolimab. This clonotype was obtained from an adult with an advanced solid tumor such as melanoma, head and neck, liver or kidney cancer. The rearrangement uses TRBV4-2 and TRBJ1-1, with D unresolved. In nucleotides, the CDR3 is TGTGCCAGCAGCCAAGACTTCATGGATGAAGCTTTCTTT. This translates into CASSQDFMDEAFF.